The next 24 T cell receptor beta chains were all read from a single sample in a study of cytomegalovirus exposure and HLA in healthy donors. PCR amplification relied on 60 Vbeta primers (plus 13 Jbeta primers). Here immunoSEQ multiplex PCR was the method, and the copy in TCRdb shows in-frame clones only, minus some. The table has approximately 180,000 clones, roughly 80% seen once; the top ten hold about 1.8%. The sequencing input was PBMCs. These TCRs come from a woman aged 18-29 years in good health and CMV-seronegative.

The chain has TRBV4-2 and TRBJ2-2; 10 nucleotides agree with TRBD2. There are 16 residues in the CDR3. V was clipped by 4 bases and J by 1 base; unmatched bases: 3. Germline V CDR1 and CDR2: LGHNA, YNFKEQ. CDR3 loop: CASSLGLAVNTGELFF. The DNA for the CDR3 is TGTGCCAGCAGCCTCGGACTAGCGGTGAACACCGGGGAGCTGTTTTTT.

V is TRBV28 and J is TRBJ2-7; the D gene is possibly TRBD2 (7 bases). From germline, CDR1 is MDHEN and CDR2 SYDVKM. V gave up 6 bases and J gave up 6 bases, with 21 bases separating them. The CDR3 loop spans 15 amino acids. The chain's CDR3 is CASSPARGAFVEQYF. DNA of the CDR3: TGTGCCAGCAGCCCCGCACGGGGGGCGTTCGTCGAGCAGTACTTC.

CDR3 sequence: CSALAGAREVNEQFF. CDR3 DNA sequence: TGCAGCGCCCTCGCCGGTGCGCGGGAGGTTAATGAGCAGTTCTTC. The V call is TRBV29-1, the J call TRBJ2-1; 8 bases are shared with TRBD2. Germline CDR1 reads SQVTM; CDR2 reads ANQGSEA. The V and J ends lost 7 bases and 7 bases, in that order; junction bases with no gene match: 15. The length of the CDR3 is 15 residues.

As to this clone: A junction boundary mismatches the germline segment, possibly from a read error. V is TRBV7-2 and J is TRBJ2-1; D may be TRBD2 (5 bases). Germline lookup yields CDR1 SGHTA and CDR2 FQGNSA. The CDR3 has 15 residues. The CDR3 DNA is TGTGCCAGCAGCCAACTCTCGACCGGCGGACTGGAGCGGTTCTTC. It specifies CASSQLSTGGLERFF.

Regarding this clone: The same CDR3 also results from other DNA sequences found in this sample. The chain has TRBV27 and TRBJ2-1; 11 nucleotides agree with TRBD2. Trimming cost V 5 bases and J 2 bases; bases outside gene matches: 2. Germline CDR1 and CDR2: MNHEY and SMNVEV (reference sequence). This CDR3 spans 15 amino acids. The CDR3 is CASSLAGGTYNEQFF. The CDR3 bases are TGTGCCAGCAGTCTAGCGGGAGGCACCTACAATGAGCAGTTCTTC.

The rearrangement links TRBV4-3 to TRBJ2-2; D might be TRBD1 (6 bases). The V end was cut by 4 bases, the J end by 8 bases, with 14 bases between. The CDR3 runs to 14 residues. Per the germline V gene, CDR1 is LGHNA and CDR2 is YSLEER. The CDR3 sequence: CASSPKGQPGELFF. The CDR3 DNA follows: TGCGCCAGCAGCCCAAAAGGACAGCCGGGGGAGCTGTTTTTT.

This chain connects TRBV6-1 to TRBJ1-4; 8 bases line up with TRBD1. Trimming cost V 3 bases and J 5 bases; bases outside gene matches: 5. CDR3 length: 15 residues. Germline-derived CDR1 and CDR2 are MNHNS and SASEGT. This CDR3 is CASSDGQGWNEKLFF. The CDR3 bases are TGTGCCAGCAGTGATGGACAGGGTTGGAATGAAAAACTGTTTTTT.

V and J are TRBV6-5 and TRBJ2-3; 8 bases fit TRBD2. The V gene's germline CDR1 is MNHEY and CDR2 SVGAGI. Trimming cost V 6 bases and J 6 bases; bases outside gene matches: 8. The length of the CDR3 is 14 residues. This chain's CDR3 is CASRTSEVSDTQYF. The CDR3 DNA reads as TGTGCCAGCAGGACTAGCGAGGTTTCGGATACGCAGTATTTT.

The chain is built from TRBV4-3 and TRBJ1-5; tentative D call: TRBD1 (6 bases). This CDR3 spans 15 amino acids. Per germline, CDR1 LGHNA and CDR2 YSLEER. V lost 5 bases and J 4 bases, leaving 15 bases between the germline ends. The chain's CDR3 is CASSTNRVLNQPQHF. The CDR3 nucleotides are TGCGCCAGCAGCACAAACAGGGTCCTGAATCAGCCCCAGCATTTT.

The V call is TRBV28, the J call TRBJ2-5, with D perhaps TRBD2 (6 bases). V lost 8 bases to trimming and J lost 2 bases, with 12 bases between them. The germline V gene encodes CDR1 MDHEN and CDR2 SYDVKM. The length of the CDR3 is 13 residues. The CDR3 nucleotides are TGTGCCAGCGGAGAGGAGGGGCAAGAGACCCAGTACTTC. Protein product: CASGEEGQETQYF.

CDR3 sequence (DNA): TGTGCCAGCAGCGACGGGGTGGGCAATCAGCCCCAGCATTTT. It translates to CASSDGVGNQPQHF. The chain recombines TRBV9 with TRBJ1-5; the D is unclear. V was cut by 3 bases and J by 2 bases, with 9 bases left in between. Germline assignment: CDR1 SGDLS and CDR2 YYNGEE. There are 14 residues in the CDR3.

The rearrangement joins TRBV4-3 to TRBJ2-2, with 12 bases lining up with TRBD1. The V segment lost 4 bases and the J segment 6 bases; nucleotides outside the gene matches: 6. Looked up from germline, CDR1 is LGHNA and CDR2 is YSLEER. The CDR3 covers 16 residues. The CDR3 loop reads CASSPSGTGGSGELFF. In DNA, the CDR3 is TGCGCCAGCAGCCCCTCCGGGACAGGGGGCTCCGGGGAGCTGTTTTTT.

This chain links TRBV7-2 with TRBJ2-2; no reliable D call. Per germline, CDR1 SGHTA and CDR2 FQGNSA. This CDR3 comprises 14 residues. V shed 1 base and J shed 2 bases, with 5 bases lying between them. The CDR3 DNA follows: TGTGCCAGCAGCTTAGAGAGAAACACCGGGGAGCTGTTTTTT. It is translated as CASSLERNTGELFF.

V gene TRBV7-9 combines with J gene TRBJ2-1; 7 nucleotides match TRBD1. The V gene's germline CDR1 is SEHNR and CDR2 FQNEAQ (reference sequence). V shed 5 bases and J 1 base; nucleotides not matched to a gene: 8. The CDR3 totals 16 residues. CDR3 protein: CASSPRGPISYNEQFF. As DNA, the CDR3 is TGTGCCAGCAGCCCTAGGGGGCCCATTTCCTACAATGAGCAGTTCTTC.

V gene TRBV6-5 combines with J gene TRBJ2-7; the match to TRBD1 covers 10 bases. Germline V lookup: CDR1 MNHEY, CDR2 SVGAGI. This CDR3 is built from 15 residues. Trimming removed 4 bases from V and 3 bases from J; junction bases left unmatched: 6. In DNA form, the CDR3 reads TGTGCCAGCAGTTCCTCGGGACAGGGGCTCTACGAGCAGTACTTC. Its protein is CASSSSGQGLYEQYF.

The chain recombines TRBV28 with TRBJ1-5; the D is unclear. The V and J ends lost 6 bases and 7 bases respectively, with 16 bases between them. Germline V gives CDR1 MDHEN, CDR2 SYDVKM. The CDR3 spans 14 residues. CDR3 in DNA: TGTGCCAGCAGCAAGGACTCATTGGGGCAGCCCCAGCATTTT. Translating it yields CASSKDSLGQPQHF.

The genes are TRBV29-1 and TRBJ2-5, with 9 nucleotides matching TRBD1. With 4 bases clipped from V and 6 bases from J, the junction kept 6 bases outside the gene matches. Germline V gene sequence: CDR1 SQVTM, CDR2 ANQGSEA. The CDR3 is 13 residues long. CDR3 sequence: CSVAQGAAKTQYF. The CDR3, as DNA: TGCAGCGTTGCACAGGGGGCCGCGAAGACCCAGTACTTC.

J is TRBJ2-1 and V is TRBV5-6, with 14 bases that match TRBD2. J gave up 12 bases and V 3 bases, and 5 bases lay outside the gene matches. There are 14 residues in the CDR3. CDR1 and CDR2 from the germline V gene are SGHDT and YYEEEE. Here the CDR3 reads CASSSGTSGRRQFF. As DNA, the CDR3 is TGTGCCAGCAGCTCCGGGACTAGCGGGAGAAGGCAGTTCTTC.

The rearrangement links TRBV7-2 to TRBJ2-1; 12 nucleotides agree with TRBD2. CDR3 length: 18 amino acids. After removal of 1 base from V and 6 bases from J, the junction contained 10 bases not matched to a gene. The V gene's germline CDR1 is SGHTA and CDR2 FQGNSA. CDR3 nucleotide sequence: TGTGCCAGCAGCTTAGTATCGCCTAGCGGGAGGGTTTCCAATGAGCAGTTCTTC. It yields the protein CASSLVSPSGRVSNEQFF. Full variable domain (remainder filled in from reference TRBV7-2 and TRBJ2-1): GAGVSQSPSNKVTEKGKDVELRCDPISGHTALYWYRQSLGQGLEFLIYFQGNSAPDKSGLPSDRFSAERTGGSVSTLTIQRTQQEDSAVYLCASSLVSPSGRVSNEQFFGPGTRLTVL.

This chain uses TRBV6-1 with TRBJ1-4, with 7 positions matching TRBD1. The CDR3 has 15 residues. CDR1 MNHNS and CDR2 SASEGT come from the germline V gene. With 1 base clipped from V and 5 bases from J, the junction kept 4 bases outside the gene matches. CDR3 amino acids: CASSEGDRLNEKLFF. The CDR3 DNA is TGTGCCAGCAGTGAAGGGGACAGACTAAATGAAAAACTGTTTTTT.

This rearrangement joins TRBV13 to TRBJ2-1; D is undetermined. Germline V gene sequence: CDR1 PRHDT, CDR2 FYEKMQ (reference sequence). V gave up 0 bases and J gave up 9 bases, with 12 bases separating them. The CDR3 sequence is 14 residues long. The DNA of the CDR3 is TGTGCCAGCAGCTTAGGTACGGGTCTGGGTGAGCAGTTCTTC. It specifies CASSLGTGLGEQFF.

This rearrangement joins TRBV4-1 to TRBJ1-4; no clear D. The CDR3 sequence is 13 residues long. V was trimmed by 1 base and J by 10 bases, leaving 10 bases between them. Germline V gene data show CDR1 as MGHRA and CDR2 as YSYEKL. The CDR3, as DNA: TGCGCCAGCAGCCAAGTCCAAGCCTTAAAACTGTTTTTT. It encodes CASSQVQALKLFF.

The rearrangement uses TRBV19 and TRBJ1-4, with D perhaps matching TRBD1 (5 bases). Deletions cut 7 bases from V and 12 bases from J, with 12 bases between. Per the germline V gene, CDR1 is LNHDA and CDR2 is SQIVND (reference sequence). This CDR3 is 11 amino acids long. The CDR3 here is CASIGGTQLFF. In nucleotides, the CDR3 is TGTGCCAGTATCGGGGGGACGCAACTGTTTTTT.

The V gene is TRBV5-1, the J gene TRBJ2-2, with D possibly being TRBD2 (6 bases). The CDR3 length is 15 residues. Looked up from germline, CDR1 is SGHRS and CDR2 is YFSETQ. V lost 0 bases to trimming and J lost 3 bases, with 9 bases between them. This chain's CDR3 is CASSLEWRDTGELFF. CDR3 DNA sequence: TGCGCCAGCAGCTTGGAATGGAGGGACACCGGGGAGCTGTTTTTT. Supplemented by reference TRBV5-1 and TRBJ2-2, the full variable domain reads KAGVTQTPRYLIKTRGQQVTLSCSPISGHRSVSWYQQTPGQGLQFLFEYFSETQRNKGNFPGRFSGRQFSNSRSEMNVSTLELGDSALYLCASSLEWRDTGELFFGEGSRLTVL.